Below, 5 T cell receptor beta chains from the same sample are listed, as sequenced in a study of T cells in Graves' hyperthyroidism and ophthalmopathy. TCR beta CDR3 region amplification was performed from RNA transcripts. In the first-round RT-PCR of the TCR CDR3, the HTBI primer set was used. MiXCR was run by TCRdb on the multiplex PCR reads, yielding one entry per CDR3 protein. This table has around 250,000 distinct CDR3 sequences, just over 14% appearing once. The sequenced sample was blood. These receptors were collected from a woman aged 40 to 50 with Graves' hyperthyroidism that later progressed to Graves' ophthalmopathy.

There are many counts of this clonotype. CDR3 residues: CSAAASGSSYEQYF. DNA of the CDR3: TGCAGTGCTGCAGCTAGCGGCAGCTCCTACGAGCAGTACTTC. The rearrangement uses TRBV20-1 and TRBJ2-7, with 7 bases aligning to TRBD2. The junction had 7 bases not matched to a gene; V was cut back by 5 bases and J by 0 bases. This CDR3 contains 14 residues. CDR1 is DFQATT, CDR2 SNEGSKA, per germline (reference sequence).

This clonotype was observed many times. The chain uses TRBV10-3 and TRBJ2-3; TRBD2 matches 12 bases. The germline V gene encodes CDR1 ENHRY and CDR2 SYGVKD. The CDR3 contains 15 residues. With 3 bases clipped from V and 4 bases from J, the junction kept 2 bases outside the gene matches. CDR3 region: CAISDPSGRADTQYF. CDR3 in DNA: TGTGCCATCAGTGACCCTAGCGGGAGGGCAGATACGCAGTATTTT.

This chain connects TRBV20-1 to TRBJ1-1, with D unclear. CDR3 size: 11 residues. The V gene lost 2 bases and the J gene lost 3 bases, with 4 bases spanning the gap. Looked up from germline, CDR1 is DFQATT and CDR2 is SNEGSKA (reference sequence). The CDR3 nucleotides read TGCAGTGCTAGAACGTACACTGAAGCTTTCTTT. It is translated as CSARTYTEAFF.

The sample holds many counts of this clonotype. The chain recombines TRBV3-1 with TRBJ2-3; D ambiguous. This CDR3 is 16 amino acids long. Deletions cut 4 bases from V and 2 bases from J, with 16 bases between. CDR1 LGHDT and CDR2 YNNKEL come from the germline V gene (reference sequence). Here the CDR3 DNA reads TGTGCCAGCAGCCTCAGACCGGGCCCCCTCACAGATACGCAGTATTTT. This codes for CASSLRPGPLTDTQYF.

The chain is built from TRBV7-3 and TRBJ2-3; 7 bases are a match to TRBD2. V lost 3 bases, J lost 7 bases, and 7 bases stayed unmatched. This CDR3 region has 14 residues. CDR1 and CDR2 (germline): SGHTA, FQGTGA. CDR3 protein: CASSFGGELHTQYF. CDR3 nucleotide sequence: TGTGCCAGCAGCTTTGGGGGGGAGCTGCATACGCAGTATTTT.